These 8 T cell receptor beta chains originate from one sample sequenced in a study of blood T cell repertoires in COVID-19. Sequencing was performed with immunoSEQ multiplex PCR; in TCRdb, only in-frame clones are kept and a portion is missing. The table lists 650,000 to 800,000 clones, about 87% of them singletons. What was sequenced was peripheral blood. These receptors all stem from a woman younger than 35 with acute or convalescent COVID-19.

The chain links TRBV12-5 to TRBJ1-2; D perhaps matches TRBD1 (6 bases). CDR3 length equals 18 residues. V lost 1 base and J lost 7, with 25 bases in between. CDR1 is LGHNT, CDR2 FRNRAP, per germline. Here the CDR3 DNA reads TGTGCTAGTGGTTTGGATCCCCGGACGGGGGGCGCATGGGGTGGCTACACCTTC. This gives the protein CASGLDPRTGGAWGGYTF.

CDR3 residues: CASSDGTALWGTEAFF. DNA for the CDR3: TGTGCCAGCAGCGACGGGACAGCTCTATGGGGCACTGAAGCTTTCTTT. The chain uses TRBV5-4 and TRBJ1-1; 7 bases line up with TRBD1. Germline V CDR1 and CDR2: SGHNT, YYREEE (reference sequence). Losses at the gene ends were 4 bases for V and 4 bases for J; bases not matched to a gene: 13. The length of the CDR3 is 16 residues.

The chain links TRBV28 to TRBJ2-5, with 9 bases that match TRBD2. V shed 5 bases and J 1 base; nucleotides not matched to a gene: 8. Germline-derived CDR1 and CDR2 are MDHEN and SYDVKM. The CDR3 sequence is 16 residues long. In nucleotides, the CDR3 is TGTGCCAGCAGTCACCCGTTAGCGGGGGCCCAAGAGACCCAGTACTTC. It codes for CASSHPLAGAQETQYF.

This rearrangement joins TRBV5-1 to TRBJ2-6, with 9 bases lining up with TRBD2. CDR3 length: 18 amino acids. In germline, CDR1 is SGHRS, CDR2 YFSETQ. J lost 3 bases, V lost 4 bases, and 11 bases had no gene match. CDR3 sequence (DNA): TGCGCCAGCAGCCCGATTGCGGGGGGGCCCTTTGGGGCCAACGTCCTGACTTTC. Its protein is CASSPIAGGPFGANVLTF.

The J gene is TRBJ2-5, the V gene TRBV5-5, with 8 bases lining up with TRBD1. The V segment lost 5 bases and the J segment 2 bases; nucleotides outside the gene matches: 17. Germline CDR1 is SGHKS and CDR2 is YYEKEE (reference sequence). The CDR3 contains 18 residues. Written as DNA, the CDR3 is TGTGCCAGCAGTCTCCGGCAGGGGGCTTGGATCCGGCAAGAGACCCAGTACTTC. It encodes CASSLRQGAWIRQETQYF. Supplemented by reference TRBV5-5 and TRBJ2-5, the full variable domain reads DAGVTQSPTHLIKTRGQQVTLRCSPISGHKSVSWYQQVLGQGPQFIFQYYEKEERGRGNFPDRFSARQFPNYSSELNVNALLLGDSALYLCASSLRQGAWIRQETQYFGPGTRLLVL.

About this clone: The identical CDR3 is also encoded by other nucleotide sequences in the sample. The chain couples TRBV6-5 to TRBJ1-6; 10 bases map to TRBD1. Trimming cost V 4 bases and J 5 bases; bases outside gene matches: 2. The CDR3 contains 15 residues. Germline CDR1 and CDR2: MNHEY and SVGAGI. The CDR3 region has the DNA TGTGCCAGCAGTTTAGACAGGGGGCATAATTCACCCCTCCACTTT. As protein: CASSLDRGHNSPLHF.

The chain has TRBV4-3 and TRBJ1-2; D is unclear. Trimming cost V 0 bases and J 6 bases, with 23 bases left between them. The CDR3 is 18 amino acids. Germline loops: CDR1 LGHNA, CDR2 YSLEER. The CDR3 DNA reads TGCGCCAGCAGCCAAGAAGACTGGAGGGCCAGGTTAAGCGATGGCTACACCTTC. Translated: CASSQEDWRARLSDGYTF.

Note on this clone: In the same sample, other DNA sequences code for this CDR3. The chain recombines TRBV7-9 with TRBJ1-2; D may be TRBD1 (5 bases). This CDR3 has 12 residues. In germline, CDR1 is SEHNR, CDR2 FQNEAQ (reference sequence). V lost 6 bases and J 4 bases, leaving 9 bases between the germline ends. CDR3 in amino acids: CASSPGGYGYTF. Here the CDR3 DNA reads TGTGCCAGCAGTCCGGGGGGCTATGGCTACACCTTC.